This T cell receptor beta chain was retrieved from a study of T-cell reconstitution after alpha-beta-depleted transplantation in children. Study-wide results and caveats: At the one-year point after transplant, T-cell counts and TCRbeta diversity were found to come mostly from T cells that had been newly produced. Approximately two months post-transplant, alpha-beta T cells reportedly originated from several hundred expanded graft clones. Surviving recipient T cells and thymic progenitors produced the high day-60 TCRbeta diversity seen in some patients.

This clonotype appeared a few times. Its target is unknown. Germline lookup yields CDR1 SGHVS and CDR2 FQNEAQ. V trimming: 4 bases; J trimming: 0 bases; junction bases outside the gene matches: 14. The CDR3 sequence is 20 residues long. Unique molecular identifiers were incorporated into the prepared TCRbeta library. TCRdb itself ran the PCR reads through MiXCR, one entry per CDR3 protein. Of 530,000 or so distinct CDR3 sequences listed, over 25% are singletons. J is TRBJ2-1 and V is TRBV7-8, with TRBD2 matching over 11 bases. This material consisted of PBMCs, taken before TCRalphabeta/CD19-depleted stem cell transplant. This sequence was found in a boy under two years old with Wiskott-Aldrich syndrome, due to receive a stem cell transplant. The chain's CDR3 is CASSSLKLAGVTPSYNEQFF. As DNA, the CDR3 is TGTGCCAGCAGCTCCCTCAAACTAGCGGGAGTTACTCCCTCCTACAATGAGCAGTTCTTC.